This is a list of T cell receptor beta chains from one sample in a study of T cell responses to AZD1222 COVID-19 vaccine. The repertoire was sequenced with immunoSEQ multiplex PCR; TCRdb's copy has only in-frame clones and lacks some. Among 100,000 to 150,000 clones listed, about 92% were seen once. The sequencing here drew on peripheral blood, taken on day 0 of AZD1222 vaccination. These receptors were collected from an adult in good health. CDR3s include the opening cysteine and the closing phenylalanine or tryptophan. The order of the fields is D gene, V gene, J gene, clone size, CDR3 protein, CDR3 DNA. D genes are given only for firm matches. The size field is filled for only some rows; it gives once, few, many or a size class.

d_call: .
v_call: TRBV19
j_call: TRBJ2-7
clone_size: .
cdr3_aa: CASSRASSYEQYF
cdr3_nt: TGTGCCAGTTCTCGCGCCTCTTCCTACGAGCAGTACTTC

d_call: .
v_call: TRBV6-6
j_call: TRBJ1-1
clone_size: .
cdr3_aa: CASRITGTSTEAFF
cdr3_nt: TGTGCCAGCAGGATCACAGGGACGAGCACTGAAGCTTTCTTT

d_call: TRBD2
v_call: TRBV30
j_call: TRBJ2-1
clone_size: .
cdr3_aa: CAWSGRTSGISYNEQFF
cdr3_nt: TGTGCCTGGAGTGGAAGGACTAGCGGGATCTCCTACAATGAGCAGTTCTTC

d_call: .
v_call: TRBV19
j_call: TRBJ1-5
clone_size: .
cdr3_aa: CASSPLYGGLGYQPQHF
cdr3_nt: TGTGCCAGTAGTCCGTTATACGGGGGTTTGGGGTATCAGCCCCAGCATTTT

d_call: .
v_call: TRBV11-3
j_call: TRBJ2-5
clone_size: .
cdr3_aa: CASSPQQTSQETQYF
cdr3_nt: TGTGCCAGCAGCCCCCAACAGACTAGCCAAGAGACCCAGTACTTC

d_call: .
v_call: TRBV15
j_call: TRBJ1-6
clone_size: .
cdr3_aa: CATSRDRGPINSPLHF
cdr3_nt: TGTGCCACCAGCAGAGATCGAGGACCGATTAATTCACCCCTCCACTTT

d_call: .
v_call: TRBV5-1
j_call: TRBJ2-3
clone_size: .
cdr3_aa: CASGPGDTQYF
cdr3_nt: TGCGCCAGCGGACCCGGGGATACGCAGTATTTT

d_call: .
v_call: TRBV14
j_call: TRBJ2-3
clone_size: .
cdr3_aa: CASSQADTQYF
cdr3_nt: TGTGCCAGCAGCCAAGCAGATACGCAGTATTTT

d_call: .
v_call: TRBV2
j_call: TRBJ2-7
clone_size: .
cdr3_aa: CASIRDGSSYEQYF
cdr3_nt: TGTGCCAGCATTCGGGACGGCTCCTCCTACGAGCAGTACTTC

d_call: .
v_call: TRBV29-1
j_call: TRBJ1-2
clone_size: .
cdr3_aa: CSVENSLGQGDNYGYTF
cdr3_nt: TGCAGCGTTGAAAATAGTTTGGGGCAGGGTGATAACTATGGCTACACCTTC

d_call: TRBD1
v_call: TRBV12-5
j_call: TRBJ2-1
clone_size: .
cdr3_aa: CASGSDRNEQFF
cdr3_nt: TGTGCTAGTGGTTCGGACAGGAATGAGCAGTTCTTC

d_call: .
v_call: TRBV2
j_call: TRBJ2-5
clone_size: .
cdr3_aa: CASSEERGGETQYF
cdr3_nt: TGTGCCAGCAGTGAGGAGCGCGGTGGGGAGACCCAGTACTTC

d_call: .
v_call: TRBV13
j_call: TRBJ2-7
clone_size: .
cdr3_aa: CASSPQTGETYEQYF
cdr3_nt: TGTGCCAGCAGCCCCCAGACGGGCGAAACCTACGAGCAGTACTTC

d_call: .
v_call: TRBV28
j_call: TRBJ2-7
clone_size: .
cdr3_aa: CASSLRPYEQYF
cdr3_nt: TGTGCCAGCAGTTTGCGACCCTACGAGCAGTACTTC

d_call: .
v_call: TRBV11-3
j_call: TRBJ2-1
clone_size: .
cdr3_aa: CASSSGLPNNEQFF
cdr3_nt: TGTGCCAGCAGCTCCGGACTACCAAACAATGAGCAGTTCTTC

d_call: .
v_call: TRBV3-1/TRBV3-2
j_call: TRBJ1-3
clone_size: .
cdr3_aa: CASSQETETNTIYF
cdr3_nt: TGTGCCAGCAGCCAAGAGACCGAGACCAACACCATATATTTT

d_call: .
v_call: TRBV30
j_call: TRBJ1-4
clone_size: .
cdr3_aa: CAWSAPGVLNEKLFF
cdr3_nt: TGTGCCTGGAGCGCCCCAGGGGTCCTTAATGAAAAACTGTTTTTT

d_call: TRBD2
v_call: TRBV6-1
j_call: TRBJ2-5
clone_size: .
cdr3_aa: CASSEEGGRLKTQYF
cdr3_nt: TGTGCCAGCAGTGAAGAGGGCGGGAGGTTAAAGACCCAGTACTTC

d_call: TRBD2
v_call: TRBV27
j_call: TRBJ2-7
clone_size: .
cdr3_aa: CASSLSAGGTSYEQYF
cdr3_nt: TGTGCCAGCAGTTTATCAGCGGGAGGGACGTCCTACGAGCAGTACTTC

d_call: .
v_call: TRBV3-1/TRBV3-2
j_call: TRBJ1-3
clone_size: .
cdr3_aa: CASSRISSSGNTIYF
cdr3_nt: TGTGCCAGCAGTCGCATCTCAAGCTCTGGAAACACCATATATTTT

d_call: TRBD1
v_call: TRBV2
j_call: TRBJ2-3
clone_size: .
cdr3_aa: CASSYHRGDPPDTQYF
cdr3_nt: TGTGCCAGCAGTTACCACAGGGGCGACCCCCCAGATACGCAGTATTTT

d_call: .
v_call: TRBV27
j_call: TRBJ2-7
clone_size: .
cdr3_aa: CASSFYGGSSYEQYF
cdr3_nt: TGTGCCAGCAGTTTCTATGGGGGATCCTCCTACGAGCAGTACTTC

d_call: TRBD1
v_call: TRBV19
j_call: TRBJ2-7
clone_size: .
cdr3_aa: CASSMGTEANEQYF
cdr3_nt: TGTGCCAGTAGTATGGGGACAGAGGCTAACGAGCAGTACTTC

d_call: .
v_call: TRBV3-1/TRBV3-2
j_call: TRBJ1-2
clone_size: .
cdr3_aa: CASSRASLYGYTF
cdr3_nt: TGTGCCAGCAGCCGCGCCAGTCTCTATGGCTACACCTTC

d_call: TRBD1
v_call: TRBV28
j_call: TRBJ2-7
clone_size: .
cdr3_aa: CASSFTTGAYEQYF
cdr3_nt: TGTGCCAGCAGTTTTACAACAGGGGCCTACGAGCAGTACTTC

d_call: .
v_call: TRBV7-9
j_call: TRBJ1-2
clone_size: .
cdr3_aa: CASSSRDIYGYTF
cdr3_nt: TGTGCCAGCAGCTCAAGGGACATCTATGGCTACACCTTC

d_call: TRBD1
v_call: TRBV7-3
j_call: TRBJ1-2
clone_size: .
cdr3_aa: CASSLRGGTGEGYTF
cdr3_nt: TGTGCCAGCAGCTTAAGGGGAGGGACAGGGGAAGGCTACACCTTC

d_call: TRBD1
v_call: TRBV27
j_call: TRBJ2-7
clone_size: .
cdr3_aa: CASSPSSGQASYEQYF
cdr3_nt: TGTGCCAGCAGTCCTAGTAGTGGACAGGCGTCCTACGAGCAGTACTTC

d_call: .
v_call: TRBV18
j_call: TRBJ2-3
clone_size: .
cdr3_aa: CASLVGGQGGTDTQYF
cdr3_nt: TGTGCCAGCCTGGTCGGAGGGCAGGGTGGCACAGATACGCAGTATTTT

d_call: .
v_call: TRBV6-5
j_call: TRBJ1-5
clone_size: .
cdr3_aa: CASRVTGWGQPQHF
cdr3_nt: TGTGCCAGCAGAGTCACAGGGTGGGGTCAGCCCCAGCATTTT

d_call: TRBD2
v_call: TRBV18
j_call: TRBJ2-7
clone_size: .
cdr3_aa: CASSPQREPSYEQYF
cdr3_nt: TGTGCCAGCTCACCACAGCGGGAGCCCTCCTACGAGCAGTACTTC

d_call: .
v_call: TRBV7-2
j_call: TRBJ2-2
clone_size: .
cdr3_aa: CASSWGYTGELFF
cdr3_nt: TGTGCCAGCAGCTGGGGATACACCGGGGAGCTGTTTTTT

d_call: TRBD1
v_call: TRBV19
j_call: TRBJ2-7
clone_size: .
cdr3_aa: CASSSRRRDRGYEQYF
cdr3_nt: TGTGCCAGTAGTAGTCGGAGGCGGGACAGGGGTTACGAGCAGTACTTC

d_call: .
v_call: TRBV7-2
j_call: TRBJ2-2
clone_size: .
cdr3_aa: CATPLGDLRSGELFF
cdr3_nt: TGTGCCACCCCACTGGGGGACCTGAGGTCCGGGGAGCTGTTTTTT

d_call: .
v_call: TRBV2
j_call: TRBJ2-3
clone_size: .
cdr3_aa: CASGDRDTQYF
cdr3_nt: TGTGCCAGCGGAGACAGAGATACGCAGTATTTT

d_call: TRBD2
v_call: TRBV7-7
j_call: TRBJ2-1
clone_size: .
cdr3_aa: CASSYASGSEQFF
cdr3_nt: TGTGCTAGCAGTTACGCTAGCGGGAGTGAGCAGTTCTTC

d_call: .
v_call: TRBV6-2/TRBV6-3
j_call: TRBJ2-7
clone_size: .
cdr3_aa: CASSMGSEQYF
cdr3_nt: TGTGCCAGCAGTATGGGGAGCGAGCAGTACTTC

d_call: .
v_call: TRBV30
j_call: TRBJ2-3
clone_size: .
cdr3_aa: CAWIPGALADTQYF
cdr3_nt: TGTGCCTGGATCCCAGGGGCCTTGGCAGATACGCAGTATTTT

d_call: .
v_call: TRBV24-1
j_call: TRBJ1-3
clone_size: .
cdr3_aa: CATSDSFPGRTGNTIYF
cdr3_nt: TGTGCCACCAGTGATTCCTTTCCAGGGAGAACTGGAAACACCATATATTTT

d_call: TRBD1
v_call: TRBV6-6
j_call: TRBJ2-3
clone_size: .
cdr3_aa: CASSRSGQASVTDTQYF
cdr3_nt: TGTGCCAGCAGCCGAAGCGGACAGGCGAGTGTGACAGATACGCAGTATTTT

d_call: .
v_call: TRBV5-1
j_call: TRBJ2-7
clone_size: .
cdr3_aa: CASSWGPGQTYEQYF
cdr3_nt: TGCGCCAGCAGCTGGGGACCGGGTCAAACCTACGAGCAGTACTTC

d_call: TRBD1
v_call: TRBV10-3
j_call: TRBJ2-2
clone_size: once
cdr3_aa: CAISERTGGTGELFF
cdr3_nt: TGTGCCATCAGTGAGAGGACAGGGGGGACCGGGGAGCTGTTTTTT

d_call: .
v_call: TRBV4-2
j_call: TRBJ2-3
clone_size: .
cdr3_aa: CASSPHSISTDTQYF
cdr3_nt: TGTGCCAGCAGCCCCCACAGTATATCCACAGATACGCAGTATTTT

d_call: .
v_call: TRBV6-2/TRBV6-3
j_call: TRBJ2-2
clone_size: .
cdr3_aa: CASSHTLGDWRTGELFF
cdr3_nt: TGTGCCAGCAGTCACACCTTGGGGGACTGGAGAACCGGGGAGCTGTTTTTT

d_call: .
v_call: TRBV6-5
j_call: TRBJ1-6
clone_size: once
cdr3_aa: CASSAGGTYNSPLHF
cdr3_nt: TGTGCCAGCAGCGCCGGGGGGACCTATAATTCACCCCTCCACTTT

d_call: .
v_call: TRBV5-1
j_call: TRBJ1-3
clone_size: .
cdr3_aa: CASSFNRPAEGNTIYF
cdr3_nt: TGCGCCAGCAGCTTCAACCGACCAGCGGAGGGAAACACCATATATTTT

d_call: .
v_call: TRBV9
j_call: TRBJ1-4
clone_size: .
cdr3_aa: CASKWDEKLFF
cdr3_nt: TGTGCCAGCAAGTGGGATGAAAAACTGTTTTTT

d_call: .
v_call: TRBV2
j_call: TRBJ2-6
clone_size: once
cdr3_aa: CASSGVRVVGGANVLTF
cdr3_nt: TGTGCCAGCAGTGGTGTCAGGGTGGTAGGTGGGGCCAACGTCCTGACTTTC

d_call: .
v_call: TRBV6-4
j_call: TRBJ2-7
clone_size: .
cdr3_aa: CASTTALYEQYF
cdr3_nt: TGTGCCAGCACGACAGCCCTCTACGAGCAGTACTTC

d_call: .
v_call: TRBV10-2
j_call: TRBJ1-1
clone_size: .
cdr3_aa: CASSRGVRKNTEAFF
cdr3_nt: TGCGCCAGCAGTCGGGGGGTTCGGAAAAACACTGAAGCTTTCTTT

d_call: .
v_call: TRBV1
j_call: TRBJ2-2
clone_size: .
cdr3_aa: CTSSQESSGLAGPSAGELFF
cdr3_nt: TGCACCAGCAGCCAAGAATCATCGGGACTAGCGGGGCCCAGCGCCGGGGAGCTGTTTTTT

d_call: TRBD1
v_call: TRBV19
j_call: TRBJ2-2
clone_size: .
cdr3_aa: CASSLGTGVVGELFF
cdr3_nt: TGTGCCAGTAGTCTCGGGACAGGGGTCGTCGGGGAGCTGTTTTTT

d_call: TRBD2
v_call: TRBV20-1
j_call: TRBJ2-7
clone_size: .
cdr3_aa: CSASYASGTYEQYF
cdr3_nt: TGCAGTGCTAGTTATGCTAGCGGAACCTACGAGCAGTACTTC

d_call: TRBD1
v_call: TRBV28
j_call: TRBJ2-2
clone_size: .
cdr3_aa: CASSRQGATGELFF
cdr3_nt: TGTGCCAGCAGCCGACAGGGGGCGACCGGGGAGCTGTTTTTT

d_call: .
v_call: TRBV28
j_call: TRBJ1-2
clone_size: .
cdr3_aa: CASIRPGRRDYGYTF
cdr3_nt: TGTGCCAGCATCCGGCCTGGCAGGCGGGACTATGGCTACACCTTC